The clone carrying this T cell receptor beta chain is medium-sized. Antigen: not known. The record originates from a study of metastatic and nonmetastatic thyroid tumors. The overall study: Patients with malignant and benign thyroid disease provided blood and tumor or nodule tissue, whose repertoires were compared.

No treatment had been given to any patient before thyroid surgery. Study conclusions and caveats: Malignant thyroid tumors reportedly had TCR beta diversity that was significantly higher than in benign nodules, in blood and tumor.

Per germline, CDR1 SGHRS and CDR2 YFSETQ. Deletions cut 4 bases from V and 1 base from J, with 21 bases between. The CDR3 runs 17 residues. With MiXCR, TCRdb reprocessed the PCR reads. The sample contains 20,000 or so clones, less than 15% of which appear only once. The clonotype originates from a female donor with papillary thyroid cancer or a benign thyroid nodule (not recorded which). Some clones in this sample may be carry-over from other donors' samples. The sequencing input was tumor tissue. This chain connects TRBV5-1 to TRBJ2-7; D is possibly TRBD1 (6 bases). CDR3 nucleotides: TGCGCCAGCAGCCCGGAACAGATAGGCAGGGGTTCCTACGAGCAGTACTTC. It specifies CASSPEQIGRGSYEQYF.